This T cell receptor (beta chain) comes out of a study of PD-L1 blockade in urothelial cancer. Background on the study: Specimens of blood held a median count of about 150,000 T cells.

This sample's time point: peripheral blood 6 weeks after treatment start. The patients' disease, urothelial carcinoma, was locally advanced or metastatic. Germline V gene lookup returns CDR1 SGHRS and CDR2 YFSETQ. V gave up 5 bases and J gave up 6 bases; unmatched junction bases: 6. The CDR3 runs 13 residues. Profiling relied on immunoSEQ multiplex PCR, and the TCRdb table lists in-frame clones only, not all of them. This sample has approximately 91,000 clones, with approximately 87% found just once. The clonotype originates from a man between 65 and 80 years old with urothelial cancer. The J gene is TRBJ2-3, the V gene TRBV5-1, with 7 bases aligning to TRBD1. The source material was PBMCs, sampled around atezolizumab (anti-PD-L1) treatment. CDR3 protein: CASRQGLSDTQYF. The DNA of the CDR3 is TGCGCCAGCAGACAGGGGTTGTCGGATACGCAGTATTTT.